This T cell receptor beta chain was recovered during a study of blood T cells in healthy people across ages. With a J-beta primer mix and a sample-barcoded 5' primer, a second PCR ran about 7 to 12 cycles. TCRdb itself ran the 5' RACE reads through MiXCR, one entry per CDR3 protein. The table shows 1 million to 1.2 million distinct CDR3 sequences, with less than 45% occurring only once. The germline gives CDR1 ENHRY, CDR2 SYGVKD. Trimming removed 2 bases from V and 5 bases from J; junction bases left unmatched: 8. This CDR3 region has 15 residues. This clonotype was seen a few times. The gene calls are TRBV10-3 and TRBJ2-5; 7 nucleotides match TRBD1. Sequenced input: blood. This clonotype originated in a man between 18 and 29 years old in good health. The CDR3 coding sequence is TGTGCCATCAGTGAGAGGGACAGAGTCGTGGAGACCCAGTACTTC. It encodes CAISERDRVVETQYF.